The TCR beta chain under discussion was sequenced for a study of beta chain features in type 1 diabetes. The study, taken as a whole, reports: The naive, central memory and Treg TCRB repertoires looked more alike in patients than they did in healthy donors. People with Type 1 diabetes carried modestly yet significantly shorter TCRB CDR3s in all four CD4+ subsets.

Comment on this clone: Its antigen is undetermined.

The investigators reverse transcribed all of the isolated RNA, so they sequenced expressed TCRB transcripts. The method was immunoSEQ multiplex PCR; TCRdb's version includes in-frame clones alone and lacks a portion of them. This table holds about 650,000 clones, around an eighth found once. The length of the CDR3 is 16 residues. The germline V and J ends were trimmed by 6 bases and 0 bases, with 12 bases remaining between them. CDR1 and CDR2 (germline): PRHDT, FYEKMQ (reference sequence). The gene calls are TRBV13 and TRBJ1-6, with unresolved D. The sample comprised naive CD4+ T cells from blood. The TCR was taken from a man between 25 and 39 years old with type 1 diabetes. Here the CDR3 DNA reads TGTGCCAGCAGGACTTCTTATCGCTCCTATAATTCACCCCTCCACTTT. This codes for CASRTSYRSYNSPLHF.